What follows are 23 T cell receptor beta chains derived from one specimen sequenced in a study of CXCR3-negative and CXCR3-positive naive CD8 T cells. Study-level results: For CXCR3-positive naive cells, TRB CDR3s were more hydrophobic than those of CXCR3-negative naive cells.

All TRB cDNA libraries came from 5' RACE performed with UMI labels. Reanalyzing the 5' RACE reads, TCRdb keeps one entry per CDR3 protein, without DNA. This listing includes tens of thousands of distinct CDR3 sequences. These TCRs are of unknown antigen specificity. Sequences were obtained from naive CXCR3+ CD8+ T cells from blood. Subset reported: CD45RO-CCR7+CD27+CD95- naive CD8+ T cells expressing CXCR3 (TNR3+). The receptors were sampled from a human donor in good health. Some clones in this sample may be carry-over from other donors' samples.

This chain joins TRBV28 and TRBJ2-7; TCRdb indicates TRBD1, and absent DNA this call remains unverified. The CDR3 consists of 13 residues. CDR1 MDHEN and CDR2 SYDVKM come from the germline V gene. CDR3 region: CAITGPRFSEQYF.

V usage is TRBV6-5 and J usage is TRBJ1-1. This CDR3 has 13 residues. CDR1 and CDR2 (germline): MNHEY, SVGAGI. The CDR3 sequence is CASSYTGNTEAFF.

The chain recombines TRBV6-5 with TRBJ2-7. There are 11 residues in the CDR3. The V gene's germline CDR1 is MNHEY and CDR2 SVGAGI. The CDR3 loop reads CASSFGYEQYF.

The V gene is TRBV7-2, the J gene TRBJ1-2; checking the TCRdb D call of TRBD1 is not possible without DNA. The CDR3 covers 16 residues. CDR1 and CDR2 (germline): SGHTA, FQGNSA. The CDR3 loop reads CASSLEGQGADYGYTF.

The rearrangement uses TRBV7-9 and TRBJ2-7. This CDR3 spans 14 amino acids. The V gene's germline CDR1 is SEHNR and CDR2 FQNEAQ (reference sequence). CDR3 in amino acids: CASSPAGRPYEQYF. Full variable domain (remainder filled in from reference TRBV7-9 and TRBJ2-7): DTGVSQNPRHKITKRGQNVTFRCDPISEHNRLYWYRQTLGQGPEFLTYFQNEAQLEKSRLLSDRFSAERPKGSFSTLEIQRTEQGDSAMYLCASSPAGRPYEQYFGPGTRLTVT.

This chain connects TRBV5-1 to TRBJ2-7; TCRdb lists TRBD1, though no DNA is available to test this call. Germline V gene lookup returns CDR1 SGHRS and CDR2 YFSETQ. The CDR3 totals 15 residues. The CDR3 loop is CASSPPRTESYEQYF.

The V and J genes are TRBV5-6 and TRBJ2-3; TCRdb calls TRBD1, which cannot be checked without DNA. The CDR3 runs to 18 residues. Germline V gene sequence: CDR1 SGHDT, CDR2 YYEEEE. CDR3 sequence reads: CASSFNRGVFASTDTQYF.

The chain is built from TRBV28 and TRBJ1-1; the TCRdb D gene call, TRBD1, has no DNA to confirm it. CDR1 MDHEN and CDR2 SYDVKM come from the germline V gene. There are 16 residues in the CDR3. The CDR3 is CASSLSPGAGNTEAFF.

The chain links TRBV20-1 to TRBJ2-1; TCRdb lists TRBD2, though no DNA is available to test this call. From germline, CDR1 is DFQATT and CDR2 SNEGSKA (reference sequence). CDR3 length: 16 residues. The CDR3 protein is CSARDVAGGQVHEQFF.

The J gene is TRBJ2-3, the V gene TRBV5-3. TRBV5-3 is given ORF status, its function remaining uncertain. There are 12 residues in the CDR3. The CDR3 here is CARSYKADTQYF.

The chain combines TRBV20-1 with TRBJ1-1. CDR3 size: 14 residues. The germline CDR1 and CDR2 sequences are DFQATT and SNEGSKA (reference sequence). The CDR3 sequence is CSARDFLGDTEAFF.

The chain carries TRBV28 and TRBJ2-1; TCRdb indicates TRBD2, and absent DNA this call remains unverified. The CDR3 has 14 amino acids. CDR1 and CDR2 from the germline V gene are MDHEN and SYDVKM. The CDR3 is CASSAGRIYNEQFF. Variable domain in full (rest from reference TRBV28 and TRBJ2-1): DVKVTQSSRYLVKRTGEKVFLECVQDMDHENMFWYRQDPGLGLRLIYFSYDVKMKEKGDIPEGYSVSREKKERFSLILESASTNQTSMYLCASSAGRIYNEQFFGPGTRLTVL.

CDR3 protein: CSVEGGESYEQYF. This chain joins TRBV29-1 and TRBJ2-7. The CDR3 sequence is 13 residues long. Germline CDR1 reads SQVTM; CDR2 reads ANQGSEA.

The chain uses TRBV10-3 and TRBJ2-2; TCRdb picks TRBD1, but there is no DNA to check that call. Per the germline V gene, CDR1 is ENHRY and CDR2 is SYGVKD. The CDR3 runs to 15 residues. The CDR3 sequence: CASKGGEQNTGELFF.

The rearrangement joins TRBV2 to TRBJ2-2; TCRdb returns TRBD2, unconfirmable since there is no DNA. The length of the CDR3 is 17 residues. Germline CDR1 SNHLY, CDR2 FYNNEI. CDR3 amino acids: CASSPGLAGEGTGELFF. Variable domain in full (rest from reference TRBV2 and TRBJ2-2): EPEVTQTPSHQVTQMGQEVILRCVPISNHLYFYWYRQILGQKVEFLVSFYNNEISEKSEIFDDQFSVERPDGSNFTLKIRSTKLEDSAMYFCASSPGLAGEGTGELFFGEGSRLTVL.

This chain connects TRBV12-3 or TRBV12-4 to TRBJ2-7; with no DNA, the TCRdb D assignment of TRBD1 cannot be verified. The CDR3 spans 13 residues. CDR3: CASSSRTGYEQYF.

This chain links TRBV12-3 or TRBV12-4 with TRBJ2-5. The CDR3 sequence is 12 residues long. CDR3 loop: CASRLYQETQYF.

V is TRBV5-1 and J is TRBJ1-6. The length of the CDR3 is 14 residues. The germline V gene has CDR1 SGHRS and CDR2 YFSETQ. The CDR3 region is CASSESSYNSPLHF.

CDR3 sequence: CASTGAGGDNEQFF. The chain has TRBV12-3 or TRBV12-4 and TRBJ2-1; the D call from TCRdb, TRBD1, cannot be confirmed without DNA. The CDR3 is 14 residues long.

The genes are TRBV28 and TRBJ2-5. The CDR3 totals 13 residues. Germline V CDR1 and CDR2: MDHEN, SYDVKM. The CDR3 protein is CASLRGLQETQYF. The variable domain in full, completed from reference TRBV28 and TRBJ2-5, reads DVKVTQSSRYLVKRTGEKVFLECVQDMDHENMFWYRQDPGLGLRLIYFSYDVKMKEKGDIPEGYSVSREKKERFSLILESASTNQTSMYLCASLRGLQETQYFGPGTRLLVL.

The chain has TRBV5-6 and TRBJ1-1; the D gene TCRdb calls, TRBD1, cannot be checked with no DNA. Germline V CDR1 and CDR2: SGHDT, YYEEEE. This CDR3 comprises 17 residues. CDR3: CASSLTTGQGLNTEAFF.

CDR3 residues: CSASNFQGASNEQIF. The chain employs TRBV20-1 and TRBJ2-1; TCRdb selects TRBD1, and the lack of DNA leaves this call unchecked. The CDR3 runs to 15 residues. Per the germline V gene, CDR1 is DFQATT and CDR2 is SNEGSKA (reference sequence).

The V call is TRBV28, the J call TRBJ2-2. Germline values: CDR1 MDHEN, CDR2 SYDVKM. The CDR3 totals 11 residues. The CDR3 loop reads CASSFSGELFF.